This T cell receptor beta chain came from a study of read filtering for tumor transcriptome and immune sequencing. Across the whole study: R-ISS stage counts were eight or nine for I, more than 15 for II, 6 or 7 for III. Whole-transcriptome libraries were prepared after DNase treatment.

Study-level points and caveats: Compared with RNA-seq, IR-seq gave much higher clonotype depth and reliability.

Bone marrow was sampled from every patient at the time of active disease. This CDR3 is 15 amino acids long. Trimming stripped 4 bases from V and 4 bases from J, with 17 bases between. CDR1 and CDR2 (germline): MNHEY, SVGAGI. From roughly 400 ng of RNA, a library with molecular barcoded alpha/delta and beta/gamma adaptors was made. TCRdb ran MiXCR on the reads and lists one entry per CDR3 protein. This table has 43,000 or so distinct CDR3 sequences, less than 20% appearing once. This clonotype was seen ten or more times. Its antigen remains unknown. The clonotype comes from a donor older than 35 with multiple myeloma. The sequenced material came from a population of CD138-negative cells sorted from bone marrow. The chain links TRBV6-5 to TRBJ2-7; perhaps D is TRBD1 or TRBD2 (5 bases each). CDR3 sequence reads: CASSFSGTAAYEQYF. The DNA for the CDR3 is TGTGCCAGCAGTTTCTCCGGGACGGCGGCTTACGAGCAGTACTTC.